This T cell receptor beta chain was observed in a study of cytomegalovirus exposure and HLA in healthy donors. As to this clone: As yet, its antigen is unknown.

Germline CDR1 is GTSNPN and CDR2 is SVGIG (reference sequence). The CDR3 has 12 amino acids. Trimming took off 2 bases at V and 2 bases at J, with 4 bases between the two ends. The PCR ran on 60 Vbeta and 13 Jbeta primers. Measured with immunoSEQ multiplex PCR; TCRdb has only the in-frame clones, and not every one. Among around 130,000 clones listed, 85% to 90% were seen once. Findings and limits, study-wide: Among TCR beta chains, those listed as cytomegalovirus-associated numbered over 150.

The sequence came from a woman aged 25 to 39 in good health and CMV-seropositive. The rearrangement links TRBV30 to TRBJ1-3, with D uncertain. What was sequenced was PBMCs. In nucleotides, the CDR3 is TGTGCCTGGAGTCCCACTGGAAACACCATATATTTT. Translated, it gives CAWSPTGNTIYF.